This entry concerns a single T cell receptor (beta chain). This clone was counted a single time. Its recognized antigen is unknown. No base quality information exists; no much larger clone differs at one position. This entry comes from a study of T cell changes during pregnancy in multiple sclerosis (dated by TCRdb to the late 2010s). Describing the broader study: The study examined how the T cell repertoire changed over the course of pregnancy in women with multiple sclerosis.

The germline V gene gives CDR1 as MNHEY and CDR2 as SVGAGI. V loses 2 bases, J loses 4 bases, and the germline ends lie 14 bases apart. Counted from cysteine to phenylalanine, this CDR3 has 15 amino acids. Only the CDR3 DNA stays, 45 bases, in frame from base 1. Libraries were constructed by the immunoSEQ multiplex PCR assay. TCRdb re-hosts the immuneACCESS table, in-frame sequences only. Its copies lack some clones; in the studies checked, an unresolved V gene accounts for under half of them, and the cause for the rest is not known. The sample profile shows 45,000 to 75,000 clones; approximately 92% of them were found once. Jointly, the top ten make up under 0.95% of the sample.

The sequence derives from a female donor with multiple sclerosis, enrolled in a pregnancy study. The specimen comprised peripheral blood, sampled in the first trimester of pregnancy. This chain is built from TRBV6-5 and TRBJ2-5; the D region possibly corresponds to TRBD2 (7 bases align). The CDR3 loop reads CASSYGGGGGETQYF. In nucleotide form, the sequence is TGTGCCAGCAGTTACGGCGGGGGCGGGGGAGAGACCCAGTACTTC.